A selection of T cell receptor beta chains follows, all from one sample in a study of blood T cell repertoires in COVID-19. Clones were read by immunoSEQ multiplex PCR, and TCRdb kept only the in-frame ones, dropping some. The data hold 380,000 or so clones, with 88% observed a single time. Sequences were obtained from PBMCs or T cells enriched from blood (not recorded which). The receptors were gathered from a woman aged 40 to 49 with acute COVID-19. CDR3s include the opening cysteine and the closing phenylalanine or tryptophan.

TRBV6-5	TRBJ2-3	CASSYDRVETDTQYF
TRBV7-2	TRBJ2-1	CASRQTSGSYNEQFF
TRBV18	TRBJ2-7	CASSEGTGGLYEQYF
TRBV7-9	TRBJ2-1	CASSLAGGRPNEQFF
TRBV4-1	TRBJ2-5	CASSQDPTSGGAGETQYF
TRBV6-5	TRBJ1-5	CASKGTGENQPQHF
TRBV5-1	TRBJ2-3	CASSLRLAGGSITDTQYF
TRBV7-2	TRBJ2-1	CASSFDRGQESYNEQFF
TRBV7-9	TRBJ1-6	CASSLGGPLHF
TRBV5-4	TRBJ2-3	CASSLAGVSDTQYF
TRBV11-2	TRBJ2-7	CASSLDPGGAYEQYF
TRBV19	TRBJ1-2	CASSPRTYYGYTF
TRBV5-1	TRBJ1-2	CASSFSGEGYGYTF
TRBV5-8	TRBJ1-2	CASKVPGTGASMSYTF
TRBV7-9	TRBJ1-4	CASSLIPGELFF
TRBV5-1	TRBJ1-1	CASSFYGNTEAFF
TRBV15	TRBJ2-1	CATSREAGNPYNEQFF
TRBV7-9	TRBJ1-6	CASRDDSSYNSPLHF
TRBV19	TRBJ2-7	CASSVGTGTVPYEQYF
TRBV11-2	TRBJ2-7	CASSLVADRRYEQYF
TRBV6-5	TRBJ2-5	CASSRQDQETQYF
TRBV7-2	TRBJ1-5	CASSSGTTSQPQHF
TRBV4-1	TRBJ1-5	CASSQHTGGEQPQHF
TRBV13	TRBJ2-5	CASSLNPGGVETQYF
TRBV12-3/TRBV12-4	TRBJ1-6	CASSPSRTPLHF
TRBV29-1	TRBJ1-1	CSVGAWAPEKAFF